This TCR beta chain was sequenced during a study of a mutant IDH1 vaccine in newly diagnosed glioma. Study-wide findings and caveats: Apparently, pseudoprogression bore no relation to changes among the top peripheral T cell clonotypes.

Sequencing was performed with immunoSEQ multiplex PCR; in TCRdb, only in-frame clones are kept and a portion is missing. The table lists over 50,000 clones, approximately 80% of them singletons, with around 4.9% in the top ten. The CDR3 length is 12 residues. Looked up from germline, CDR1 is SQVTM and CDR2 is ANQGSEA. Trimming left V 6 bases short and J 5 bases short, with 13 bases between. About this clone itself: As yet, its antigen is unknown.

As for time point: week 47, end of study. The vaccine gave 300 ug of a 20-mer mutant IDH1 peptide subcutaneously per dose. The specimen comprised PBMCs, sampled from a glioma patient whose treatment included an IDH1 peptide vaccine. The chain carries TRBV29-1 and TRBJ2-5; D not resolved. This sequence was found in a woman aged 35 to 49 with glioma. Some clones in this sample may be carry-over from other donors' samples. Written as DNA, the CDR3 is TGCAGCGTGGTCAGACAAGGGGAGACCCAGTACTTC. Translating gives CSVVRQGETQYF.